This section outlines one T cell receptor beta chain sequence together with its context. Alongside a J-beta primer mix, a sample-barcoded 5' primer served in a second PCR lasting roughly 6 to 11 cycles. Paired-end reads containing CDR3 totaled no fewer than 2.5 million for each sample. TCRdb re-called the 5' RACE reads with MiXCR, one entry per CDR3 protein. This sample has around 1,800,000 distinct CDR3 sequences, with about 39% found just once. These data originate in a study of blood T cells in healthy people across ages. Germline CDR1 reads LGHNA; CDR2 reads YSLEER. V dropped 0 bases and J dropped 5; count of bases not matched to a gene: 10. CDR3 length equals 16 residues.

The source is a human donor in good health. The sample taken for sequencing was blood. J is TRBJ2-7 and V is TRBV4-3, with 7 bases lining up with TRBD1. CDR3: CASSQDLGTEDNEQYF. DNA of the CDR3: TGCGCCAGCAGCCAAGATTTAGGGACAGAAGACAACGAGCAGTACTTC.